The sequence of this T cell receptor beta chain was determined in a study of T cell responses to AZD1222 COVID-19 vaccine. Notes on the study in general: In all cases, repertoires were sampled only after the peak T cell response.

CDR1 SGHRS and CDR2 YFSETQ come from the germline V gene. V lost 3 bases and J 8 bases, leaving 11 bases between the germline ends. This CDR3 has 12 residues. Generated by immunoSEQ multiplex PCR, the TCRdb table keeps only in-frame clones and is missing some. The sample yields about 120,000 clones, more than 85% seen once. To note about this clone: The target antigen is unknown.

The sequence derives from an adult who received the AZD1222 COVID-19 vaccine. The J gene is TRBJ1-2, the V gene TRBV5-1, with D possibly being TRBD1 (6 bases). The sample consisted of peripheral blood, taken 28 days after the second AZD1222 dose. The CDR3 bases are TGCGCCAGCAGCTCTGACAGGTGGGGCTACACCTTC. It specifies CASSSDRWGYTF. Full variable domain (missing parts from reference TRBV5-1 and TRBJ1-2): KAGVTQTPRYLIKTRGQQVTLSCSPISGHRSVSWYQQTPGQGLQFLFEYFSETQRNKGNFPGRFSGRQFSNSRSEMNVSTLELGDSALYLCASSSDRWGYTFGSGTRLTVV.